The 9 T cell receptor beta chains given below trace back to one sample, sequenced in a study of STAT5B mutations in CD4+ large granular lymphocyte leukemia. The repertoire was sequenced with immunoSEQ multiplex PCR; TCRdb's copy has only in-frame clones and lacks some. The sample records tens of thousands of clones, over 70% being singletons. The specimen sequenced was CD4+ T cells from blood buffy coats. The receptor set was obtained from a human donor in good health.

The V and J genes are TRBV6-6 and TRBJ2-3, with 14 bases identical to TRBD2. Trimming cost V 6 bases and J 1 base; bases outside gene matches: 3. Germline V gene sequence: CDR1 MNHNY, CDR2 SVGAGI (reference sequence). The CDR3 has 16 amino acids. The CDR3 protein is CASRRLAGGGTDTQYF. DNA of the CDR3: TGTGCCAGCAGACGACTAGCGGGAGGGGGCACAGATACGCAGTATTTT.

The CDR3 coding sequence is TGTGCCAGCAGTGAATGGGGGCGGATTGCCTACGAGCAGTACTTC. Its translation: CASSEWGRIAYEQYF. The rearrangement joins TRBV6-1 to TRBJ2-7; TRBD1 is a possible D gene (6 bases). The CDR3 covers 15 residues. Germline V gene lookup returns CDR1 MNHNS and CDR2 SASEGT. Trimming cost V 2 bases and J 2 bases, with 13 bases left between them.

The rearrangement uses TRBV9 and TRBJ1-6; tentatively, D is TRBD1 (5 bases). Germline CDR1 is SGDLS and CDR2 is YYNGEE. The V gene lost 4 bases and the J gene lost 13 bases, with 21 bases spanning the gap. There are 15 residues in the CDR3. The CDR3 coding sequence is TGTGCCAGCAGCCCTAACTCAGGGTTAGGTGAGCCCCTCCACTTT. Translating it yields CASSPNSGLGEPLHF.

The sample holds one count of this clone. CDR3 amino acids: CASILQGQGARAEAFF. Written as DNA, the CDR3 is TGTGCCAGCATTCTTCAGGGACAGGGGGCAAGGGCTGAAGCTTTCTTT. The V gene is TRBV28, the J gene TRBJ1-1, with 12 positions matching TRBD1. Unmatched junction bases numbered 12, after V lost 7 bases and J lost 6 bases. This CDR3 is 16 amino acids long. Germline CDR1 MDHEN, CDR2 SYDVKM.

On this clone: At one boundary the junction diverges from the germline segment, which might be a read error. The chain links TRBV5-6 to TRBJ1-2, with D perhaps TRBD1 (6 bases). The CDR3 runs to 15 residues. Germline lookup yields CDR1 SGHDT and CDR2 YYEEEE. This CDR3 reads CASSFQGLSSYGHTF. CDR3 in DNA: TGTGCCAGCAGCTTTCAGGGGTTATCTTCTTATGGCCACACCTTC. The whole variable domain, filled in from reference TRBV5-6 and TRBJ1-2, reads DAGVTQSPTHLIKTRGQQVTLRCSPKSGHDTVSWYQQALGQGPQFIFQYYEEEERQRGNFPDRFSGHQFPNYSSELNVNALLLGDSALYLCASSFQGLSSYGHTFGSGTRLTVV.

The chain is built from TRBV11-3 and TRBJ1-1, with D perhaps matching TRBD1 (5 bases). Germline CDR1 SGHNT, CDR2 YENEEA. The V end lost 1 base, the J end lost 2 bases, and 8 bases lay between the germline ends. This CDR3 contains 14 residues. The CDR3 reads CASSLGGGNTEAFF. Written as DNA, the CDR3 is TGTGCCAGCAGCTTAGGGGGGGGAAACACTGAAGCTTTCTTT.

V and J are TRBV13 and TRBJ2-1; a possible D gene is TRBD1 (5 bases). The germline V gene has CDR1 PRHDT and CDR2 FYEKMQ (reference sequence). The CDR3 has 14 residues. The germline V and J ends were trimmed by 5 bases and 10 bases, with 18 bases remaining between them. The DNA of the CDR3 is TGTGCCAGCAGCCAGTGGGAAGGGGATAAGGAGCAGTTCTTC. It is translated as CASSQWEGDKEQFF.

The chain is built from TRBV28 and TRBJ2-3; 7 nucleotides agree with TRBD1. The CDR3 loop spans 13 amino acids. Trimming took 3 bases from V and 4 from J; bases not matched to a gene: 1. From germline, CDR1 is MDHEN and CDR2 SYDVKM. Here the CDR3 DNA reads TGTGCCAGCAGTTTGACAGGGTCAGATACGCAGTATTTT. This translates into CASSLTGSDTQYF.

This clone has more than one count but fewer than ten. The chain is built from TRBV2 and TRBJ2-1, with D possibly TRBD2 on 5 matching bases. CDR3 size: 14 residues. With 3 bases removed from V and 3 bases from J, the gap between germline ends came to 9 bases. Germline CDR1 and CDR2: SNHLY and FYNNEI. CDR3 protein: CASSDGNSYNEQFF. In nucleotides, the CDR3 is TGTGCCAGCAGTGACGGGAACAGCTACAATGAGCAGTTCTTC.